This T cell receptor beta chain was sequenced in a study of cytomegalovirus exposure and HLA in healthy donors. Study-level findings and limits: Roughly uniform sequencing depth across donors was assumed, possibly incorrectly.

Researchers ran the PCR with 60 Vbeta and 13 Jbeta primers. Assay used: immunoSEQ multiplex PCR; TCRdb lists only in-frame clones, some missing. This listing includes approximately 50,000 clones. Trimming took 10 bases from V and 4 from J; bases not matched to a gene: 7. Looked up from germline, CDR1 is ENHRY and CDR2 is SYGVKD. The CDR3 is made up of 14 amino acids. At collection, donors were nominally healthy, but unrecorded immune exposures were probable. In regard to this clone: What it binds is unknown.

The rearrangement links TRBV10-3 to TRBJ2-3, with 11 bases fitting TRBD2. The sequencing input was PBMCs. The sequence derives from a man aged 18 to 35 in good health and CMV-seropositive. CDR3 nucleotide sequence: TGTGCCACTAGGACTAGCGGGCAGCCAGATACGCAGTATTTT. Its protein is CATRTSGQPDTQYF.